Shown below are 15 T cell receptor beta chains from a single sample sequenced in a study of early T cells in non-severe SARS-CoV-2 infection. In TCRdb, the 5' RACE reads were re-called with MiXCR into one record per CDR3 protein. The data show tens of thousands of distinct CDR3 sequences, 5.5% to 6.5% seen once. Sequenced material: whole blood. These receptors all stem from an adult who was a healthcare worker with PCR-confirmed SARS-CoV-2 infection or an uninfected control (not recorded which).

This clonotype has ten or more counts. The chain joins TRBV4-2 to TRBJ2-2; 8 bases agree with TRBD1. V dropped 1 base and J dropped 7; count of bases not matched to a gene: 11. The germline V gene encodes CDR1 LGHNA and CDR2 YNFKEQ. This CDR3 contains 17 residues. CDR3: CASSQVNGQGAIGELFF. CDR3 sequence (DNA): TGTGCCAGCAGCCAAGTAAATGGGCAGGGGGCGATCGGGGAGCTGTTTTTT.

There are many counts of this clonotype. This rearrangement joins TRBV7-9 to TRBJ2-5; D unresolved. V dropped 2 bases and J dropped 5 bases, with 6 bases sitting between them. Looked up from germline, CDR1 is SEHNR and CDR2 is FQNEAQ (reference sequence). The CDR3 is made up of 12 amino acids. The CDR3 reads CASSLMTETQYF. As DNA, the CDR3 is TGTGCCAGCAGCTTAATGACGGAGACCCAGTACTTC. The full variable domain, its missing parts supplied by reference TRBV7-9 and TRBJ2-5, is DTGVSQNPRHKITKRGQNVTFRCDPISEHNRLYWYRQTLGQGPEFLTYFQNEAQLEKSRLLSDRFSAERPKGSFSTLEIQRTEQGDSAMYLCASSLMTETQYFGPGTRLLVL.

This clonotype was counted between two and nine times. CDR3 protein: CASTGTSSYEQYF. The CDR3 DNA reads as TGTGCCTCGACCGGGACTAGCTCTTACGAGCAGTACTTC. The V call is TRBV12-3 or TRBV12-4, the J call TRBJ2-7; TRBD2 agrees at 9 bases. The V segment lost 11 bases and the J segment 4 bases; nucleotides outside the gene matches: 9. This CDR3 is built from 13 residues.

The genes are TRBV5-1 and TRBJ2-2; 7 bases match TRBD1. Germline V gene data show CDR1 as SGHRS and CDR2 as YFSETQ. The CDR3 contains 15 residues. V lost 2 bases, J lost 1 base, and 2 bases stayed unmatched. The chain's CDR3 is CASSLRTGNTGELFF. DNA of the CDR3: TGCGCCAGCAGCTTAAGGACAGGGAACACCGGGGAGCTGTTTTTT.

The chain recombines TRBV29-1 with TRBJ2-7, with D unresolved. V dropped 3 bases and J dropped 3 bases, with 6 bases sitting between them. There are 11 residues in the CDR3. The V gene's germline CDR1 is SQVTM and CDR2 ANQGSEA. CDR3 bases: TGCAGCGTTGACACCTACTACGAGCAGTACTTC. It is translated as CSVDTYYEQYF.

This clonotype has ten or more counts. J is TRBJ1-1 and V is TRBV6-5, with TRBD1 matching 7 bases. Germline lookup yields CDR1 MNHEY and CDR2 SVGAGI. Losses at the gene ends were 2 bases for V and 3 bases for J; bases not matched to a gene: 0. The CDR3 consists of 13 residues. Here the CDR3 DNA reads TGTGCCAGCAGTTACCAGGGGGACACTGAAGCTTTCTTT. Encoded protein: CASSYQGDTEAFF.

This clonotype appeared many times. In DNA form, the CDR3 reads TGTGCCAGCAGCGGCACTATCCCTAGCACAGATACGCAGTATTTT. Amino acid sequence: CASSGTIPSTDTQYF. J is TRBJ2-3 and V is TRBV5-4; D not resolved. V was trimmed by 4 bases and J by 0 bases, leaving 12 bases between them. The germline V gene has CDR1 SGHNT and CDR2 YYREEE (reference sequence). This CDR3 contains 15 residues.

This clonotype was recorded at least ten times. This chain links TRBV6-6 with TRBJ2-2; D gene uncertain. Germline V gene data show CDR1 as MNHNY and CDR2 as SVGAGI (reference sequence). The V gene lost 2 bases and the J gene lost 4 bases, with 11 bases spanning the gap. The CDR3 runs to 15 residues. CDR3 amino acids: CASSYRLASTGELFF. As DNA, the CDR3 is TGTGCCAGCAGTTACCGCCTTGCCTCCACCGGGGAGCTGTTTTTT.

In its sample, this clonotype was seen many times. The V call is TRBV6-5, the J call TRBJ2-1, with a tentative D call TRBD2 (6 bases). There are 14 residues in the CDR3. Germline loops: CDR1 MNHEY, CDR2 SVGAGI. Deletions cut 5 bases from V and 12 bases from J, with 20 bases between. CDR3 loop: CASSGGAAFGGQFF. The CDR3 nucleotides read TGTGCCAGCAGTGGCGGGGCCGCTTTCGGTGGGCAGTTCTTC.

This clonotype was picked up many times. The rearrangement joins TRBV12-3 or TRBV12-4 to TRBJ2-1; 11 nucleotides line up with TRBD2. The ends lost 5 bases at V and 6 bases at J; junction bases unmatched: 6. The CDR3 sequence is 15 residues long. CDR3 amino acids: CASSQTSGILNEQFF. The DNA of the CDR3 is TGTGCCAGCAGTCAGACTAGCGGGATTCTCAATGAGCAGTTCTTC.

There are many counts of this clonotype. The V and J genes are TRBV3-1 and TRBJ2-7; 11 bases fit TRBD2. This CDR3 region has 13 residues. V was pared by 10 bases and J by 2 bases, with 4 bases of the junction left unmatched. Germline CDR1 LGHDT, CDR2 YNNKEL (reference sequence). The CDR3 DNA sequence: TGTGCCACCAGACTAGCGGGAACCTACGAGCAGTACTTC. Its protein is CATRLAGTYEQYF.

The chain has TRBV27 and TRBJ2-3, with D perhaps given as TRBD1 or TRBD2 (5 bases each). Trimming stripped 6 bases from V and 2 bases from J, with 12 bases between. CDR1 is MNHEY and CDR2 is SMNVEV in the germline V gene (reference sequence). This CDR3 contains 14 residues. The CDR3: CASRNRDLTDTQYF. Here the CDR3 DNA reads TGTGCCAGCAGGAACCGGGACCTCACAGATACGCAGTATTTT.

This clonotype was seen more than once but under ten times. The genes are TRBV7-2 and TRBJ2-7, with 10 bases that match TRBD2. CDR3 length equals 17 residues. From germline, CDR1 is SGHTA and CDR2 FQGNSA. V dropped 2 bases and J dropped 5; count of bases not matched to a gene: 12. The CDR3 region has the DNA TGTGCCAGCAGCTTACGCGGTCCGGGACTAGCGTTACACGAGCAGTACTTC. It translates to CASSLRGPGLALHEQYF.

In this sample, this clonotype turned up many times. V usage is TRBV4-1 and J usage is TRBJ2-4, with TRBD2 matching over 9 bases. V lost 0 bases to trimming and J lost 0 bases; unmatched junction nucleotides: 21. In germline, CDR1 is MGHRA, CDR2 YSYEKL. The CDR3 sequence is 23 residues long. CDR3 DNA sequence: TGCGCCAGCAGCCAAGATATGGCGGGAGGGCCGGCTGCCAAGTTCTTAGCCAAAAACATTCAGTACTTC. Its translation is CASSQDMAGGPAAKFLAKNIQYF.

This clonotype was counted at least ten times. J is TRBJ1-4 and V is TRBV7-9; D perhaps matches TRBD1 (6 bases). CDR1 SEHNR and CDR2 FQNEAQ come from the germline V gene (reference sequence). V lost 5 bases and J lost 5, with 12 bases in between. The CDR3 length is 14 residues. The CDR3 DNA follows: TGTGCCAGCAGCGTTGGCGGACAGAATGAAAAACTGTTTTTT. Residues: CASSVGGQNEKLFF. The variable domain in full, with the rest retrieved from reference TRBV7-9 and TRBJ1-4, is DTGVSQNPRHKITKRGQNVTFRCDPISEHNRLYWYRQTLGQGPEFLTYFQNEAQLEKSRLLSDRFSAERPKGSFSTLEIQRTEQGDSAMYLCASSVGGQNEKLFFGSGTQLSVL.